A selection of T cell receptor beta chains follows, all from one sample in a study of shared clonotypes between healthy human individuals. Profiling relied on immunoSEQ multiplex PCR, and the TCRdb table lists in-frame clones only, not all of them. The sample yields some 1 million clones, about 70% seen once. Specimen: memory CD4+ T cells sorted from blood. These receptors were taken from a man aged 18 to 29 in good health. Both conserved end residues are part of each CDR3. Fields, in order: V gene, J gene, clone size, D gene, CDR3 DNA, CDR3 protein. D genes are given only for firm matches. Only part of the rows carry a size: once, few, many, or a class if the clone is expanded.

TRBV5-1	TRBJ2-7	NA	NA	TGCGCCAGCAGCTCACAGGGAGACGAGCAGTACTTC	CASSSQGDEQYF
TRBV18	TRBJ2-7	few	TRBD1	TGTGCCAGCTCACTAACGGACAGGGCTGGCGACGAGCAGTACTTC	CASSLTDRAGDEQYF
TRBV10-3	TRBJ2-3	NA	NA	TGTGCCATCCGGGATAGAGCTAGCACAGATACGCAGTATTTT	CAIRDRASTDTQYF
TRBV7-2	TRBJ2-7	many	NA	TGTGCCAGCAGCTTAGAGGCCGAGCAGTACTTC	CASSLEAEQYF
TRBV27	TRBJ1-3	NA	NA	TGTGCCAGCAGTGTGCACTCTGGAAACACCATATATTTT	CASSVHSGNTIYF
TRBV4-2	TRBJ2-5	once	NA	TGTGCCAGCAGCCAAGACCCCATGGGCCCAGGGGAGGCCCAGTACTTC	CASSQDPMGPGEAQYF
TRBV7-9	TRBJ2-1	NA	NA	TGTGCCAGCAGCCTCGATGAGCAGTTCTTC	CASSLDEQFF
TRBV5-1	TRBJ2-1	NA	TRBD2	TGCGCCAGCACCCCCGGACTAGCGGGGTACAATGAGCAGTTCTTC	CASTPGLAGYNEQFF
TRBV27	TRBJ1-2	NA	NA	TGTGCCAGCAGTTTGCGGGCAGACTATGGCTACACCTTC	CASSLRADYGYTF
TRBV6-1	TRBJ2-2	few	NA	TGTGCCAGCAGTGCTCCTTCGGGCCCGGGCACCGGGGAGCTGTTTTTT	CASSAPSGPGTGELFF
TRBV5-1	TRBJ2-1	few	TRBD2	TGCGCCAGCAGCTTGGAGGCCGGGAGGAACCAGTTCTTC	CASSLEAGRNQFF
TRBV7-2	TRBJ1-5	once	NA	TGTGCCAGCAGCCCCCTGTCGGGACCGGGGGGCAATCAGCCCCAGCATTTT	CASSPLSGPGGNQPQHF
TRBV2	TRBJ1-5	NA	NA	TGTGCCAGCAGTGAAGGAAGGGGTAATCAGCCCCAGCATTTT	CASSEGRGNQPQHF
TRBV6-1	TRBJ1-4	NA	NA	TGTGCCAGCAGGCCCAGCGAGCTCGAAAAACTGTTTTTT	CASRPSELEKLFF
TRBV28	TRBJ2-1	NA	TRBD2	TGTGCCAGCAGTTTATTGGTGACTAGCGGGCCATACAATGAGCAGTTCTTC	CASSLLVTSGPYNEQFF
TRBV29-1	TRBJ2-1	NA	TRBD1	TGCAGCGTTGAAGATCCGGGACAGAATGAGCAGTTCTTC	CSVEDPGQNEQFF
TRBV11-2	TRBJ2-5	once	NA	TGTGCCAGCAGCAGGGGGGAGCTAGAGACCCAGTACTTC	CASSRGELETQYF
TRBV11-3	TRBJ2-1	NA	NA	TGTGCCAGCAGCTTAGGAGCCATATACAATGAGCAGTTCTTC	CASSLGAIYNEQFF
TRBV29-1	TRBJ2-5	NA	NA	TGCAGCGTTAAGGGGGGCGGGGAGACCCAGTACTTC	CSVKGGGETQYF